This TCR beta chain was recorded in a study of human T cells and chemical hapten exposure (dated by TCRdb to the early 2020s). About the full investigation: For sensitization, 2% DPC in acetone was applied to a 2 cm by 2 cm area of upper inner arm skin. Peripheral blood TCR repertoire changes were tracked in vivo in alopecia patients during primary and secondary sensitization to the hapten diphenylcyclopropenone (DPC). About 30 alopecia patients provided blood for TCR sequencing at one to four time points (pre-sensitization, 2, 6 and 24 weeks). The libraries were sequenced as a pool, and the TCR yield per sample differed mostly because of small variations in library volumes within the pool. Blood samples were taken from patients before sensitization (week 0) and then at 2, 6 and about 24 weeks after DPC sensitization. Patch testing was done on the upper back using Finn chambers containing 0.01% DPC, and results were scored after 6 days according to International Contact Dermatitis Research Group standards. Alopecia areata with under or over 50% scalp involvement, alopecia totalis and alopecia universalis were represented in the patient cohort, which was mostly female. Throughout the study period of about 23 weeks, patients also received therapeutic DPC doses to the scalp every week. Study-level results and caveats: The number of TCRs above 1 in 1000 frequency did not change with DPC sensitization; there was no evidence of global repertoire structure alterations. Because all patients had alopecia, a presumed autoimmune disease, the immune response of the patients might differ from that of healthy individuals. Expanded TCRs formed significantly more large CDR3 similarity clusters than pre-sensitization or healthy control sets, consistent with antigen-driven responses. A positive correlation was found between the number of PT1 expanded TCRs and patch test score, with significance reached at thresholds 8, 16 and 32 but not 4. After repeated subsampling, the strength of the expansion versus patch-test correlation and the threshold at which it became significant changed.

The time point label, as the study defines it: patch test 1, 2 weeks after DPC sensitization. In light of the paper, this sample's treatment or condition label describes: therapeutic diphenylcyclopropenone sensitization with weekly scalp DPC. Blood at each patch-test visit was drawn before the patch test was applied. Eligible patients were aged 18 to 70, diagnosed with alopecia, deemed suitable for DPC therapy, and excluded if pregnant. Total RNA was isolated from unfractionated whole blood collected in Tempus Blood RNA tubes. To note about this clonotype: Its target antigen remains unknown. No base qualities exist here, and no much larger clone lies one base off it.

Relative to germline, V is 0 bases shorter and J is 4 bases shorter, with 10 bases between their ends. From the cysteine up to the phenylalanine, the CDR3 has a length of 14 residues. Just the 42-base CDR3 DNA is kept, in frame starting at base 1. The germline V gene provides CDR1 SGHRS and CDR2 YFSETQ. Library method: RACE. TCRdb shows the sequencer as NextSeq 500. During library preparation, unique molecular identifiers were attached to individual cDNA molecules so that TCRs could be counted quantitatively and reproducibly. For every blood RNA sample, sequencing covered both the TCR alpha and TCR beta chains. As for the original processing: The median number of TCRs per sample was approximately 98,000, ranging from about 20,000 to 750,000. The Decombinator software suite was used to annotate V, J and CDR3 in the TCR reads. For PS versus PT1 abundance plots, all samples were subsampled to the same number of TCRs (28,000). Expanded TCRs were defined as absent before sensitization and observed at least eight times at the 2-week time point. The raw public data were reprocessed by TCRdb itself: fastp quality trimming at Q25, MiXCR clonotype calling, in-frame beta chains only. Rows matching on CDR3 protein sequence are summarized as one entry with the most common DNA and genes. The V and J calls shown here were made by TCRdb, not taken from the authors' results. The sample table records nearly 80,000 distinct CDR3 sequences; 10% to 13% of these occur just once. Around 1.3% of the sample is taken by the ten largest.

This TCR came from a woman aged 50 to 60 with alopecia areata. Some clones in this sample may be carry-over from other donors' samples. This chain is built from TRBV5-1 and TRBJ2-5; the D gene cannot be resolved beyond TRBD1 or TRBD2, each matching 5 bases. Sample: whole blood, taken in connection with sensitization to the hapten diphenylcyclopropenone (DPC). The CDR3 in this case is CASSLEGTRETQYF. Read as DNA, the sequence is TGCGCCAGCAGCTTGGAGGGGACCCGAGAGACCCAGTACTTC.